These T cell receptor beta chains were read from a single sample in a study of shared clonotypes between healthy human individuals. Sequencing was performed with immunoSEQ multiplex PCR; in TCRdb, only in-frame clones are kept and a portion is missing. The data show more than 2 million clones, around 95% seen once. The sequencing input was naive CD8+ T cells from PBMCs. Every receptor here comes from a young man in good health. Some clones in this sample may be carry-over from other donors' samples. CDR3s include the opening cysteine and the closing phenylalanine or tryptophan. D genes are given only for firm matches. Only some rows state a clone size, as once, few, many or a class for expanded clones.

J,D,V,size,length,CDR3,DNA
TRBJ2-3,.,TRBV6-5,once,14,CASSPRTGTDTQYF,TGTGCCAGCAGCCCTCGGACGGGCACAGATACGCAGTATTTT
TRBJ2-7,.,TRBV9,once,14,CASSVGDGTYEQYF,TGTGCCAGCAGCGTAGGGGACGGAACCTACGAGCAGTACTTC
TRBJ1-1,.,TRBV7-2,.,14,CASSFWGLNTEAFF,TGTGCCAGCAGCTTCTGGGGGTTGAACACTGAAGCTTTCTTT
TRBJ2-1,TRBD2,TRBV7-2,.,15,CASSFGAGAYNEQFF,TGTGCCAGCAGCTTCGGAGCGGGGGCCTACAATGAGCAGTTCTTC
TRBJ2-1,.,TRBV4-1,.,13,CASSQGHGNEQFF,TGCGCCAGCAGCCAAGGTCATGGCAATGAGCAGTTCTTC
TRBJ1-1,.,TRBV6-1,.,14,CASSRHRENTEAFF,TGTGCCAGCAGCCGGCATCGGGAAAACACTGAAGCTTTCTTT
TRBJ1-5,.,TRBV27,.,15,CASSLFGTGHQPQHF,TGTGCCAGCAGTTTATTCGGAACAGGCCACCAGCCCCAGCATTTT
TRBJ1-2,.,TRBV4-3,.,15,CASSSTRGLDYGYTF,TGCGCCAGCAGTTCCACCCGGGGACTCGACTATGGCTACACCTTC
TRBJ2-7,TRBD2,TRBV2,.,14,CASRGLAGGLEQYF,TGTGCCAGCAGGGGACTAGCGGGAGGGCTCGAGCAGTACTTC
TRBJ1-2,.,TRBV7-9,.,13,CASSQSGNYGYTF,TGTGCCAGCAGCCAAAGTGGAAACTATGGCTACACCTTC
TRBJ1-2,.,TRBV6-5,.,11,CATLGMGGYTF,TGTGCCACCCTGGGGATGGGTGGCTACACCTTC
TRBJ2-3,.,TRBV6-5,.,14,CASSDLVGQGTQYF,TGTGCCAGCAGTGACCTTGTGGGGCAGGGGACGCAGTATTTT
TRBJ1-4,.,TRBV7-8,.,18,CASTIPGGKNGANEKLFF,TGTGCCAGCACCATTCCCGGGGGCAAGAACGGGGCTAATGAAAAACTGTTTTTT
TRBJ1-1,.,TRBV28,.,13,CASSLGGGTEAFF,TGTGCCAGCAGTTTAGGAGGGGGCACTGAAGCTTTCTTT
TRBJ2-1,TRBD2,TRBV28,.,19,CASSQQGTLAGGPGDEQFF,TGTGCCAGCAGTCAACAGGGGACCCTAGCGGGAGGGCCCGGTGATGAGCAGTTCTTC
TRBJ2-4,.,TRBV9,once,13,CASSESSGSIQYF,TGTGCCAGCAGCGAGAGTTCAGGGAGCATTCAGTACTTC
TRBJ2-1,TRBD1,TRBV6-5,.,15,CASSGDRGPYNEQFF,TGTGCCAGCAGTGGGGACAGGGGCCCCTACAATGAGCAGTTCTTC
TRBJ1-5,TRBD1,TRBV5-4,.,15,CASSTGTGNNQPQHF,TGTGCCAGCAGTACCGGGACAGGGAACAATCAGCCCCAGCATTTT
TRBJ1-5,TRBD1,TRBV9,.,15,CASSAGQGNNQPQHF,TGTGCCAGCAGCGCTGGACAGGGGAACAATCAGCCCCAGCATTTT
TRBJ1-2,.,TRBV19,.,14,CASQQGPWTYGYTF,TGTGCCAGTCAACAGGGCCCCTGGACCTATGGCTACACCTTC
TRBJ1-1,.,TRBV7-8,.,13,CASSEGRGTEAFF,TGTGCCAGCAGCGAGGGGAGGGGAACTGAAGCTTTCTTT
TRBJ2-1,.,TRBV15,.,18,CATSSEELEPNSYNEQFF,TGTGCCACCAGCAGTGAAGAACTAGAACCCAACTCCTACAATGAGCAGTTCTTC
TRBJ1-1,.,TRBV5-4,.,16,CASSPGSRGRGTEAFF,TGTGCCAGCAGCCCGGGAAGCAGGGGCCGGGGAACTGAAGCTTTCTTT
TRBJ1-2,.,TRBV27,.,14,CASTVGASNYGYTF,TGTGCCAGCACGGTCGGGGCATCTAACTATGGCTACACCTTC
TRBJ2-3,.,TRBV4-3,.,17,CASSQDSAGTLTDTQYF,TGCGCCAGCAGCCAAGATTCGGCGGGGACCCTCACAGATACGCAGTATTTT
TRBJ2-1,TRBD1,TRBV9,.,15,CASNVRDRGGNEQFF,TGTGCCAGCAATGTAAGGGACAGGGGGGGCAATGAGCAGTTCTTC
TRBJ2-2,TRBD1,TRBV7-9,.,16,CASSWTRGQGTGELFF,TGTGCCAGCAGCTGGACCCGGGGACAGGGGACCGGGGAGCTGTTTTTT
TRBJ2-7,.,TRBV6-1,.,15,CASSEFTTGAYEQYF,TGTGCCAGCAGTGAATTCACGACAGGAGCCTACGAGCAGTACTTC
TRBJ2-2,.,TRBV6-5,.,15,CASSYSGENTGELFF,TGTGCCAGCAGTTACTCGGGTGAGAACACCGGGGAGCTGTTTTTT
TRBJ2-5,.,TRBV10-1,.,13,CASSRTGPETQYF,TGCGCCAGCAGCCGCACAGGGCCAGAGACCCAGTACTTC
TRBJ2-1,.,TRBV28,.,14,CASSSRTATGEQFF,TGTGCCAGCAGTTCGAGGACGGCTACGGGTGAGCAGTTCTTC
TRBJ2-1,TRBD2,TRBV19,.,15,CATQETSGSGNEQFF,TGTGCCACCCAAGAGACTAGCGGGAGTGGGAATGAGCAGTTCTTC
TRBJ2-3,.,TRBV13,.,15,CASSLRSDLTDTQYF,TGTGCCAGCAGCTTAAGGTCCGATCTCACAGATACGCAGTATTTT
TRBJ2-2,.,TRBV9,.,15,CASSVGGRTTGELFF,TGTGCCAGCAGCGTAGGGGGCAGAACCACCGGGGAGCTGTTTTTT
TRBJ1-4,.,TRBV10-2,few,14,CASSRSASNEKLFF,TGCGCCAGCAGTCGTAGCGCCAGTAATGAAAAACTGTTTTTT
TRBJ1-2,.,TRBV29-1,.,12,CSASDRFYGYTF,TGCAGCGCCTCGGACAGATTCTATGGCTACACCTTC
TRBJ2-5,TRBD1,TRBV18,.,15,CASSPNDRESETQYF,TGTGCCAGCTCACCGAACGACAGGGAGAGCGAGACCCAGTACTTC
TRBJ1-3,.,TRBV30,.,14,CAWNRALSGNTIYF,TGTGCCTGGAACAGGGCTCTCTCTGGAAACACCATATATTTT
TRBJ2-5,TRBD1,TRBV2,.,17,CASAHGGQGYVQETQYF,TGTGCCAGCGCCCATGGGGGACAGGGGTACGTCCAAGAGACCCAGTACTTC
TRBJ1-1,.,TRBV27,once,13,CASSLVPNTEAFF,TGTGCCAGCAGTTTAGTTCCGAACACTGAAGCTTTCTTT